This entry is about one T cell receptor beta chain. The data derive from a study of T cells expressing NK-cell markers. Study in general: Eight donors were sequenced, of whom seven were HCMV-seropositive, while the remaining one was HCMV-seronegative.

The CDR3 has 13 amino acids. Germline V lookup: CDR1 SNHLY, CDR2 FYNNEI. For each CDR3 protein, TCRdb gives one entry from its re-call of the 5' RACE reads, without DNA. The ten most abundant clones cover about 7.1% of a sample with 400,000 to 450,000 distinct CDR3 sequences. The TCR comes from a woman aged 18 to 75 in good health. The sample was blood T cells: a sorted CD56 or NKG2C T cell subset, CD4+ or CD8+ T cells, or bulk PBMC T cells (not recorded which). This chain connects TRBV2 to TRBJ2-1; TCRdb's assignment of TRBD1 cannot be checked, as there is no DNA. Here the CDR3 reads CATAGPGGDEQFF.